The clone carrying this TCR beta chain showed up just once. The data originate from a study of blood T cell repertoires in COVID-19. The repertoire was sequenced with immunoSEQ multiplex PCR; TCRdb's copy has only in-frame clones and lacks some. The profile shows about 160,000 clones, about 80% of them singletons. CDR1 is ENHRY and CDR2 is SYGVKD in the germline V gene. The CDR3 contains 15 residues. After removal of 2 bases from V and 9 bases from J, the junction contained 9 bases not matched to a gene. The chain carries TRBV10-3 and TRBJ1-5, with 8 bases matching TRBD1. This TCR was sampled from a woman at least 80 years old with acute or convalescent COVID-19. Input material: peripheral blood. CDR3 loop: CAISEDRGPEGPQHF. The CDR3 nucleotides are TGTGCCATCAGTGAGGACAGGGGCCCGGAAGGGCCCCAGCATTTT.